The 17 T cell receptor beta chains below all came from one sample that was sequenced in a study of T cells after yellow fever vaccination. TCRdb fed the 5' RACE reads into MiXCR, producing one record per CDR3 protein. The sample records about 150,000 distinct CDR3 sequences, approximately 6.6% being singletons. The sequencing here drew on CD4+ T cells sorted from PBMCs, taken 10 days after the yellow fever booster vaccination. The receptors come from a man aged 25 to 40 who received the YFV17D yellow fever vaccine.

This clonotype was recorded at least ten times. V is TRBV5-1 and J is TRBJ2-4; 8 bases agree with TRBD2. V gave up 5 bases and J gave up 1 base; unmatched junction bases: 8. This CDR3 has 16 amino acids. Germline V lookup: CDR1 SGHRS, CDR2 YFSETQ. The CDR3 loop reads CASRSGRGSAKNIQYF. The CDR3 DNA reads TGCGCCAGCAGGTCCGGGAGGGGTTCGGCCAAAAACATTCAGTACTTC.

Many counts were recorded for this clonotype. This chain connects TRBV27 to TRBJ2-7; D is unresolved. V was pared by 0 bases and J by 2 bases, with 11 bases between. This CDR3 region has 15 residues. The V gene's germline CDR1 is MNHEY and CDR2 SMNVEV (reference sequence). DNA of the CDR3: TGTGCCAGCAGTTTATCGCCGCCGGGCCCCTACGAGCAGTACTTC. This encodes CASSLSPPGPYEQYF.

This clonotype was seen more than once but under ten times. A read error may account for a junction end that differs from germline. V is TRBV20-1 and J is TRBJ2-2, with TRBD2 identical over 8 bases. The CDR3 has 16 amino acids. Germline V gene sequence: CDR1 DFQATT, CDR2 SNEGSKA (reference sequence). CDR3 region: CCAYSVSGKNTGELFF. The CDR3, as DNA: TGCTGTGCTTATAGTGTTAGCGGGAAGAACACCGGGGAGCTGTTTTTT.

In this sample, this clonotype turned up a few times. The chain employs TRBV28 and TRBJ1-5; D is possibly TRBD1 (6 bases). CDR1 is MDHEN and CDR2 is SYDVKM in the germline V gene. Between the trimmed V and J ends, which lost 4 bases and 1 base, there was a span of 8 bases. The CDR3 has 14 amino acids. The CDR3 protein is CASSSTGSNQPQHF. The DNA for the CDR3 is TGTGCCAGCAGTTCTACAGGGAGCAATCAGCCCCAGCATTTT.

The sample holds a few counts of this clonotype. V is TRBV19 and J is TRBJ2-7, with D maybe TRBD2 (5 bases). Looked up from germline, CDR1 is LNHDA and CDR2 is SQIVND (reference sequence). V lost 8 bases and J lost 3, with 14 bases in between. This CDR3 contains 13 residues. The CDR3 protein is CASSGSNLYEQYF. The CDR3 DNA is TGTGCCAGTTCGGGGAGTAACCTCTACGAGCAGTACTTC.

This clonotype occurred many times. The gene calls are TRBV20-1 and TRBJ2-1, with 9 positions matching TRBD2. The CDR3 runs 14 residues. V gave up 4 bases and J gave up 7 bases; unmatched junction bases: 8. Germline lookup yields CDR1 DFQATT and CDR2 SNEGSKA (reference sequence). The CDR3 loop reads CSANNGLARNEQFF. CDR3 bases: TGCAGTGCTAATAACGGACTAGCGAGGAATGAGCAGTTCTTC.

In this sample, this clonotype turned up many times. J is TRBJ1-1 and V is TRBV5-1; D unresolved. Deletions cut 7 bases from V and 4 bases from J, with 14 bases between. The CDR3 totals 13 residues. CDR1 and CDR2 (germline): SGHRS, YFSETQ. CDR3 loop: CASRPMGSTEAFF. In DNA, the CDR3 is TGCGCCAGCCGGCCGATGGGGTCCACTGAAGCTTTCTTT.

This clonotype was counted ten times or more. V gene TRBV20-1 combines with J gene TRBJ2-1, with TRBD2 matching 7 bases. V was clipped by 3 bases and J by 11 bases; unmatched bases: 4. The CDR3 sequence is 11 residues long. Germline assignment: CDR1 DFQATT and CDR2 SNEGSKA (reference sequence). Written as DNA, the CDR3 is TGCAGTGCTAGCCAACTAGCGAAGCAGTTCTTC. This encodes CSASQLAKQFF.

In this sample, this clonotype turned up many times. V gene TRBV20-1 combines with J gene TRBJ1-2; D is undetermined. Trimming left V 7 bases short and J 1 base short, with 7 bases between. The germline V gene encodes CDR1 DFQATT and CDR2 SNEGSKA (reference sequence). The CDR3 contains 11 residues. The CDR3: CSGPNNYGYTF. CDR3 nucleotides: TGCAGTGGCCCCAATAACTATGGCTACACCTTC.

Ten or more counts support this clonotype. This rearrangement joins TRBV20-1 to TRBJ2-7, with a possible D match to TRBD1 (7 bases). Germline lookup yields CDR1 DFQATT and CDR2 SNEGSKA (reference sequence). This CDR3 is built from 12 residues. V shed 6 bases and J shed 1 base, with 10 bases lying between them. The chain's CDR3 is CSAGGQSYEQYF. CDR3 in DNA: TGCAGTGCCGGGGGACAGTCCTACGAGCAGTACTTC.

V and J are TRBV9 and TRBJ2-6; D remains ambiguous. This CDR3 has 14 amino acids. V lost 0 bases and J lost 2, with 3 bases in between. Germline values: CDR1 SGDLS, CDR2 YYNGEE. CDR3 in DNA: TGTGCCAGCAGCGTAGTCCCTGGGGCCAACGTCCTGACTTTC. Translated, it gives CASSVVPGANVLTF.

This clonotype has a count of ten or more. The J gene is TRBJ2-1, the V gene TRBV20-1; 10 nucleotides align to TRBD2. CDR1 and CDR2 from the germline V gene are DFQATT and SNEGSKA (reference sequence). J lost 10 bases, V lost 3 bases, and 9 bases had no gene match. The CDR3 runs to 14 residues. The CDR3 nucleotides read TGCAGTGCTAGTTTTCTAGCGGGAGCGGGGGAGCAGTTCTTC. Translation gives CSASFLAGAGEQFF.

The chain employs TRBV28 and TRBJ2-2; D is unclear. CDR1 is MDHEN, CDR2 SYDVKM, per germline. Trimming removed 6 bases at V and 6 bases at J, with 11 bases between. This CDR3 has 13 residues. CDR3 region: CASSRNFAGELFF. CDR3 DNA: TGTGCCAGCAGCCGTAACTTTGCCGGGGAGCTGTTTTTT. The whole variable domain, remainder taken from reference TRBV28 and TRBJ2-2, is DVKVTQSSRYLVKRTGEKVFLECVQDMDHENMFWYRQDPGLGLRLIYFSYDVKMKEKGDIPEGYSVSREKKERFSLILESASTNQTSMYLCASSRNFAGELFFGEGSRLTVL.

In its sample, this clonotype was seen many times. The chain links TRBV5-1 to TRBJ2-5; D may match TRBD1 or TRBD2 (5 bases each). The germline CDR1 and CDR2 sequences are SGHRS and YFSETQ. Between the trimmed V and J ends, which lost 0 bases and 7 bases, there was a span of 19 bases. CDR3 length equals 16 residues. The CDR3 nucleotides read TGCGCCAGCAGCTTGGGGCAAACTTCGCAGGGAGCGACCCAGTACTTC. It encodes CASSLGQTSQGATQYF.

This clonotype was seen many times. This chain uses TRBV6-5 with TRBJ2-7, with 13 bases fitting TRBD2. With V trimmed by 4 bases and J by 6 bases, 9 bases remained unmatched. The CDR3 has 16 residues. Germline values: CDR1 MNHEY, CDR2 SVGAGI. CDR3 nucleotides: TGTGCCAGCAGTTTCTCCGGGACTAGCGGGGTTTCCGAGCAGTACTTC. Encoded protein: CASSFSGTSGVSEQYF.

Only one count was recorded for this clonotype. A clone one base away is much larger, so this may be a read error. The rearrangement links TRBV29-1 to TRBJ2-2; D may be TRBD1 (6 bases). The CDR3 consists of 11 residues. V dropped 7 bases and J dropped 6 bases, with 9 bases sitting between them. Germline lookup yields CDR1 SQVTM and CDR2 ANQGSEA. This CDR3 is CSGRQAGELFF. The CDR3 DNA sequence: TGCAGCGGCCGACAGGCCGGGGAGCTGTTTTTT.

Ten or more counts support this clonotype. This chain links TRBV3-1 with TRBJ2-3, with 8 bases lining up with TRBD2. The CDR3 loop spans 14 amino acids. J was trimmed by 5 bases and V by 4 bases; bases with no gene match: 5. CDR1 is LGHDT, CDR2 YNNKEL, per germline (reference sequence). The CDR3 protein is CASSPPGREDTQYF. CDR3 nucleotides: TGTGCCAGCAGCCCCCCCGGGAGGGAAGATACGCAGTATTTT.